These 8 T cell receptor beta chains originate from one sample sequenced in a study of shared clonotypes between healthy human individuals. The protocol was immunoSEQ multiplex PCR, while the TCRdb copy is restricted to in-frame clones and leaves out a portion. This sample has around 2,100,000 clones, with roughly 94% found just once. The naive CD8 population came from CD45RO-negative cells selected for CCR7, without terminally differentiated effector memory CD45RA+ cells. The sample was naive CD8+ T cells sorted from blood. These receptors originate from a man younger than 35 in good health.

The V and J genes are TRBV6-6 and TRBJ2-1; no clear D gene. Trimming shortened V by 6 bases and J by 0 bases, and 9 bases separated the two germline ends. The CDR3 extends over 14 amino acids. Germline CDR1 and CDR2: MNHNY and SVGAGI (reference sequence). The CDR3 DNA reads TGTGCCAGCAGACCAATTAGCTCCTACAATGAGCAGTTCTTC. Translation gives CASRPISSYNEQFF.

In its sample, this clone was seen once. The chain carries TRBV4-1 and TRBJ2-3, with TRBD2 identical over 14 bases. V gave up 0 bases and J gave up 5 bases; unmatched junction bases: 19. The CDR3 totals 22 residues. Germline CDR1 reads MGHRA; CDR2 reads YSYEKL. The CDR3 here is CASSQEGGRSGTSGRLGDTQYF. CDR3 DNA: TGCGCCAGCAGCCAAGAAGGCGGTCGTTCCGGGACTAGCGGGAGATTGGGAGATACGCAGTATTTT.

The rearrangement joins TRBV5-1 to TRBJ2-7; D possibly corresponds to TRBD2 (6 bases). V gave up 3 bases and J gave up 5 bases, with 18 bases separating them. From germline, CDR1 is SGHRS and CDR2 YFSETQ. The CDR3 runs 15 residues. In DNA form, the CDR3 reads TGCGCCAGCAGCTGGGCGGACTACGACAGCGACGAGCAGTACTTC. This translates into CASSWADYDSDEQYF. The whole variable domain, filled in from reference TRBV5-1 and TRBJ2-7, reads KAGVTQTPRYLIKTRGQQVTLSCSPISGHRSVSWYQQTPGQGLQFLFEYFSETQRNKGNFPGRFSGRQFSNSRSEMNVSTLELGDSALYLCASSWADYDSDEQYFGPGTRLTVT.

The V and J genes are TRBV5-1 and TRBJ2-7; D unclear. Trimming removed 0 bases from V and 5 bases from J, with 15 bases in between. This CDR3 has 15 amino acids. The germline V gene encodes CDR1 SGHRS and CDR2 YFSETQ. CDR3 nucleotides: TGCGCCAGCAGCTTGGAGCAGGATCTAGGCCACGAGCAGTACTTC. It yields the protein CASSLEQDLGHEQYF.

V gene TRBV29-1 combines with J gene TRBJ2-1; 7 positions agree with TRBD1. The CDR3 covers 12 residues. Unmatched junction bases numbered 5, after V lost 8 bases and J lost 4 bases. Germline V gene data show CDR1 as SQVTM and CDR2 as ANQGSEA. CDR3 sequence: CSTTDRYNEQFF. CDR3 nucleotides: TGCAGCACTACGGACAGGTACAATGAGCAGTTCTTC.

CDR3 sequence (DNA): TGTGCCAGCAGCCAGTACCCGGGACAGGCCAGCTACGAGCAGTACTTC. Translating gives CASSQYPGQASYEQYF. V usage is TRBV11-2 and J usage is TRBJ2-7; 8 nucleotides agree with TRBD1. Germline V gene data show CDR1 as SGHAT and CDR2 as FQNNGV. V lost 5 bases to trimming and J lost 3 bases; unmatched junction nucleotides: 12. The CDR3 has 16 residues.

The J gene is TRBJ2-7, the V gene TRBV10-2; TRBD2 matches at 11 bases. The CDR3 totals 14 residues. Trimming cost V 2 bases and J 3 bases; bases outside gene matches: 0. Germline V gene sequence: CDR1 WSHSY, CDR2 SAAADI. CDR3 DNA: TGCGCCAGCAGTGAGACTAGCGGGGGCTACGAGCAGTACTTC. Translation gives CASSETSGGYEQYF.

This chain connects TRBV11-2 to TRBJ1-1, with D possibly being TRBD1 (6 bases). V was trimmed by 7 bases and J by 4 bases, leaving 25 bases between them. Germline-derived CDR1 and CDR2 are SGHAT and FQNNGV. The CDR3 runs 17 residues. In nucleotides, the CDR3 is TGTGCCAGCACCCTCTCCGGGACGCGGAGGGGGGGCACTGAAGCTTTCTTT. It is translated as CASTLSGTRRGGTEAFF. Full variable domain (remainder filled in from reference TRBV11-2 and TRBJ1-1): EAGVAQSPRYKIIEKRQSVAFWCNPISGHATLYWYQQILGQGPKLLIQFQNNGVVDDSQLPKDRFSAERLKGVDSTLKIQPAKLEDSAVYLCASTLSGTRRGGTEAFFGQGTRLTVV.